The present T cell receptor (beta chain) was sequenced within a study of blood T cell repertoires in COVID-19 (TCRdb year 2020). In terms of the full investigation: The collaborator samples originated in the United States, Italy and Spain and spanned the acute and convalescent phases of COVID-19. The prospective study material was composed of cDNA or gDNA derived from T cells, B-cell-depleted T cells, or PBMCs. A de-identified subject ID, COVID-19 status, age in years and sex were almost always included in the sample metadata. The repertoires were released in a freely available public database intended as a resource for research on the immune response to SARS-CoV-2. HLA class I and class II types, where available, came from metadata supplied by the sample provider rather than from assay-based typing. Samples were obtained from the ongoing ImmuneRACE study (first 160 participants) and from roughly 1,300 subjects provided by 6 global collaborators. Deeply sampled blood TCRbeta repertoires from subjects exposed to, actively infected with, or recovered from COVID-19 were included in the dataset. Results and caveats for the whole study, not just this receptor: Clinical and demographic metadata were provided uncurated, with the amount varying by source and participant.

For this clone: Its antigen target is currently unknown. No base-level quality is on record; no much larger clone is a single base apart.

The collaborating institutions used their own protocols to collect whole blood in K2EDTA tubes. For TCRbeta analysis, collaborator samples were shipped as frozen whole blood, as isolated PBMCs, or as DNA extracted from either sample type. The immunoSEQ Assay, a bias-controlled multiplex PCR, was used to amplify TCRbeta CDR3 regions from genomic DNA. On the authors' methods: Within the assay, amplification of reference gene primers was used to estimate how many nucleated cells each sample contained. To quantify the absolute abundance of each unique TCRbeta CDR3 rearrangement, sequence reads were collapsed and filtered. Productive Simpson clonality was computed per sample as the square root of Simpson's diversity index over productive rearrangements. What TCRdb holds here is the immuneACCESS table cut down to in-frame rearrangements. Part of the clones is not present; checked against another copy, under half of the missing clones reflect an unresolved V gene, and the others are unexplained. V, J and clone size were drawn from that table, and D and trimming were deduced from the DNA. The sample profile shows roughly 140,000 clones; less than 90% of them were found once. The ten largest make up 2% to 3% of the sample.

The CDR3 has 15 amino acids, counting the end cysteine and phenylalanine. Only CDR3 DNA is held: 45 bases, read in frame from base 1. At the junction V is shortened by 3 bases and J by 7 bases; bases outside the gene matches: 6. CDR1 is given as MGHRA and CDR2 as YSYEKL, both from the germline V gene. This TCR was sampled from a woman in her 70s with acute or convalescent COVID-19. Sequencing input: peripheral blood. The chain is made from TRBV4-1 and TRBJ1-4; 9 middle bases align to TRBD1. CDR3 protein: CASSQRQGVGEKLFF. The DNA reads TGCGCCAGCAGCCAGAGACAGGGGGTTGGTGAAAAACTGTTTTTT.